Below are 12 T cell receptor beta chains sequenced from a single sample in a study of T cells in Graves' hyperthyroidism and ophthalmopathy. Regions amplified from RNA transcripts were the TCR beta CDR3 regions. TCR CDR3 underwent first-round RT-PCR with the HTBI primer set. In TCRdb, the multiplex PCR reads were re-called with MiXCR into one record per CDR3 protein. The data show hundreds of thousands of distinct CDR3 sequences, over 15% seen once. Material for sequencing was blood. These receptors were taken from a woman aged 50 to 60 with Graves' hyperthyroidism that later progressed to Graves' ophthalmopathy.

In DNA, the CDR3 is TGTGCCAGCAGTTTTCTGGGGGGGGCTCCTAATCAGCCCCAGCATTTT. As protein: CASSFLGGAPNQPQHF. The J gene is TRBJ1-5, the V gene TRBV28, with a weak D call TRBD1 (6 bases). Germline CDR1 is MDHEN and CDR2 is SYDVKM. With 3 bases removed from V and 4 bases from J, the gap between germline ends came to 16 bases. The CDR3 loop spans 16 amino acids.

This clonotype was seen only a few times. CDR3 nucleotides: TGTGCCAGCAGCGTAGGTGTTGGAGCGGGGCGAACAGATACGCAGTATTTT. This translates into CASSVGVGAGRTDTQYF. This chain uses TRBV9 with TRBJ2-3; TRBD2 matches 7 bases. CDR1 is SGDLS, CDR2 YYNGEE, per germline. The CDR3 runs 17 residues. V lost 0 bases to trimming and J lost 3 bases; unmatched junction nucleotides: 10. Based on the CDR3 plus reference TRBV9 and TRBJ2-3, the full variable domain is DSGVTQTPKHLITATGQRVTLRCSPRSGDLSVYWYQQSLDQGLQFLIQYYNGEERAKGNILERFSAQQFPDLHSELNLSSLELGDSALYFCASSVGVGAGRTDTQYFGPGTRLTVL.

This clonotype was seen only a few times. A junction boundary mismatches the germline segment, possibly from a read error. The rearrangement links TRBV12-3 or TRBV12-4 to TRBJ1-1; 9 nucleotides align to TRBD1. The CDR3 spans 14 residues. The CDR3 DNA is TGTGCCAGCAGTTTGGACAGGGGAGGCACTGAAGCTCTCTTT. Its protein product is CASSLDRGGTEALF.

The chain recombines TRBV29-1 with TRBJ1-5, with 9 bases identical to TRBD1. V shed 7 bases, J shed 4 bases, and the junction held 8 bases outside the gene matches. Germline-derived CDR1 and CDR2 are SQVTM and ANQGSEA. This CDR3 comprises 14 residues. This CDR3 is CSATTGQGNQPQHF. The DNA of the CDR3 is TGCAGCGCTACAACGGGACAGGGAAATCAGCCCCAGCATTTT.

The table lists this clonotype with many counts. The chain has TRBV3-1 and TRBJ2-3; 7 bases match TRBD2. From germline, CDR1 is LGHDT and CDR2 YNNKEL (reference sequence). CDR3 length: 16 residues. The trim removed 1 base at V and 2 bases at J, leaving 6 bases unmatched. The CDR3 nucleotides read TGTGCCAGCAGCCAAGTCGTAGGACTAGTCACAGATACGCAGTATTTT. As protein: CASSQVVGLVTDTQYF.

This clonotype was counted between two and nine times. This rearrangement joins TRBV29-1 to TRBJ2-7; D gene uncertain. This CDR3 has 12 residues. From germline, CDR1 is SQVTM and CDR2 ANQGSEA. Trimming stripped 1 base from V and 3 bases from J, with 7 bases between. CDR3 amino acids: CSVEGNNYEQYF. The CDR3 DNA reads TGCAGCGTTGAAGGGAATAACTACGAGCAGTACTTC.

The chain links TRBV15 to TRBJ1-2; D is undetermined. Germline V CDR1 and CDR2: LNHNV, YYDKDF (reference sequence). The CDR3 loop spans 17 amino acids. The V and J ends lost 0 bases and 0 bases respectively, with 14 bases between them. The CDR3 sequence is CATSRDQLSASNYGYTF. CDR3 coding DNA: TGTGCCACCAGCAGAGATCAACTTTCGGCATCTAACTATGGCTACACCTTC.

The sample holds many counts of this clonotype. This chain connects TRBV20-1 to TRBJ2-3, with TRBD1 as a possible D gene (6 bases). Germline lookup yields CDR1 DFQATT and CDR2 SNEGSKA (reference sequence). The CDR3 consists of 15 residues. Trimming stripped 5 bases from V and 1 base from J, with 16 bases between. DNA of the CDR3: TGCAGTGCTGCACCGCCGGGACACCGCACAGATACGCAGTATTTT. Amino acids: CSAAPPGHRTDTQYF.

This clonotype was found many times. The chain couples TRBV20-1 to TRBJ2-5, with 8 bases identical to TRBD2. Germline values: CDR1 DFQATT, CDR2 SNEGSKA (reference sequence). CDR3 length: 13 amino acids. Unmatched junction bases numbered 8, after V lost 6 bases and J lost 5 bases. The CDR3 loop reads CSARESGGETQYF. In DNA form, the CDR3 reads TGCAGTGCGCGGGAATCGGGAGGGGAGACCCAGTACTTC.

Concerning this clonotype itself: Given a much more abundant clone one base away, this may be a read error. This rearrangement joins TRBV7-8 to TRBJ1-2, with a possible D match to TRBD1 (5 bases). There are 13 residues in the CDR3. Germline loops: CDR1 SGHVS, CDR2 FQNEAQ. Trimming stripped 1 base from V and 8 bases from J, with 11 bases between. The CDR3 DNA follows: TGTGCCAGCAGCTTAGTCGGGGGGAGCGGCTACACCTTC. Its translation: CASSLVGGSGYTF.

In the case of this clonotype: The junction differs from germline at one of its ends, possibly a read error. The J gene is TRBJ1-6, the V gene TRBV12-3 or TRBV12-4; the D is unclear. CDR3 length: 15 amino acids. The CDR3 protein is CAGSPHQDLNSPLHF. CDR3 coding DNA: TGTGCCGGCAGTCCCCACCAGGACCTTAATTCACCCCTCCACTTT.

At least ten counts were recorded for this clonotype. This chain uses TRBV7-2 with TRBJ2-4; D is unclear. This CDR3 is built from 12 residues. Germline CDR1 and CDR2: SGHTA and FQGNSA. V was pared by 5 bases and J by 5 bases, with 7 bases between. CDR3 sequence (DNA): TGTGCCAGCAGCAAGCCACAAAACATTCAGTACTTC. It codes for CASSKPQNIQYF.